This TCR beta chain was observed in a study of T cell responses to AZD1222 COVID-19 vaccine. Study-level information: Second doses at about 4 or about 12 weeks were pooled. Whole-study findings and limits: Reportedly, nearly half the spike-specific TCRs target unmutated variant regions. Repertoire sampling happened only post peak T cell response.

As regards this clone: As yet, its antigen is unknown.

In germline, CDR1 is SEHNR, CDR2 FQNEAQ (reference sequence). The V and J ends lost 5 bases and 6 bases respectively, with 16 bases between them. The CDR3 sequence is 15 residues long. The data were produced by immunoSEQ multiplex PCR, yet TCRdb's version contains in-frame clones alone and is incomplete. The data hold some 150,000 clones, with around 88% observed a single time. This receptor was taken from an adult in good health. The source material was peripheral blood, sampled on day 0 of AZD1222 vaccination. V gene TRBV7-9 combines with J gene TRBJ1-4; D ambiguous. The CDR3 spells CASSRVTGNDEKLFF. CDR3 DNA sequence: TGTGCCAGCAGCCGAGTCACGGGGAACGATGAAAAACTGTTTTTT.